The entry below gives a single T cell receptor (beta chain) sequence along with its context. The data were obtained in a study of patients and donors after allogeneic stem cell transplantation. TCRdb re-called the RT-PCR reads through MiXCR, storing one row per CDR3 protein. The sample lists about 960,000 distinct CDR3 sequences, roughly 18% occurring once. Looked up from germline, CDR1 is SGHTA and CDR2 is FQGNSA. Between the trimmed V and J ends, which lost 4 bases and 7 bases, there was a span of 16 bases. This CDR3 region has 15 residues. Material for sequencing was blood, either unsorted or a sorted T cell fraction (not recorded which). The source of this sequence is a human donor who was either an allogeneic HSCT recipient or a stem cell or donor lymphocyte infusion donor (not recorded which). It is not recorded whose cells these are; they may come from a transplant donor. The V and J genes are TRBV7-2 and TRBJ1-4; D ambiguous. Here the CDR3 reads CASSSRAAPSEKLFF. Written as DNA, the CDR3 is TGTGCCAGCAGCTCGCGGGCAGCACCCTCTGAAAAACTGTTTTTT.